The next 14 T cell receptor beta chains were all read from a single sample in a study of blood T cell repertoires in COVID-19. Method: immunoSEQ multiplex PCR; TCRdb's copy keeps in-frame clones and lacks some. The sample shows fewer than 200,000 clones, about 74% of them seen only once. Sequencing was performed on peripheral blood. The source of these receptors is a woman older than 75 with acute or convalescent COVID-19.

This chain connects TRBV4-1 to TRBJ1-2; D is uncertain. V was trimmed by 0 bases and J by 4 bases, leaving 9 bases between them. The CDR3 is 14 residues long. In germline, CDR1 is MGHRA, CDR2 YSYEKL. DNA for the CDR3: TGCGCCAGCAGCCAAGATCCGGGGATCTATGGCTACACCTTC. This gives the protein CASSQDPGIYGYTF.

The rearrangement links TRBV7-9 to TRBJ1-2; D unresolved. The V and J ends lost 1 base and 6 bases respectively, with 9 bases between them. Germline CDR1 and CDR2: SEHNR and FQNEAQ (reference sequence). The CDR3 is 13 residues long. CDR3 DNA sequence: TGTGCCAGCAGCTTAGGTCAGGCAGATGGCTACACCTTC. It codes for CASSLGQADGYTF.

The chain uses TRBV27 and TRBJ1-2; D is ambiguous. The germline V and J ends were trimmed by 10 bases and 4 bases, with 10 bases remaining between them. In germline, CDR1 is MNHEY, CDR2 SMNVEV (reference sequence). This CDR3 comprises 11 residues. The CDR3 sequence: CATSTGYGYTF. The CDR3 DNA follows: TGTGCCACCTCGACGGGCTATGGCTACACCTTC.

V gene TRBV11-3 combines with J gene TRBJ2-3; 9 positions match TRBD2. The V and J ends lost 3 bases and 5 bases, in that order; junction bases with no gene match: 3. CDR1 and CDR2 from the germline V gene are SGHNT and YENEEA. The CDR3 length is 14 residues. DNA for the CDR3: TGTGCCAGCAGCTTTAGCGGGAGTCAAGATACGCAGTATTTT. Its translation is CASSFSGSQDTQYF.

The chain links TRBV10-1 to TRBJ2-2, with a weak D call TRBD2 (5 bases). V was cut by 8 bases and J by 5 bases, with 15 bases left in between. The germline V gene encodes CDR1 WNHNN and CDR2 SYGVQD (reference sequence). The CDR3 contains 14 residues. CDR3 in DNA: TGCGCCAGCCGGTCCAGAGGGCGTACCGGGGAGCTGTTTTTT. This encodes CASRSRGRTGELFF.

V usage is TRBV29-1 and J usage is TRBJ2-1, with TRBD2 matching 10 bases. Germline V gene lookup returns CDR1 SQVTM and CDR2 ANQGSEA. The ends lost 2 bases at V and 4 bases at J; junction bases unmatched: 11. This CDR3 spans 17 amino acids. CDR3 DNA sequence: TGCAGCGTTGAAAGCCCTCATCTAGCGGGAGAATACAATGAGCAGTTCTTC. It specifies CSVESPHLAGEYNEQFF.

There are many counts of this clone. V gene TRBV30 combines with J gene TRBJ1-3; no firm D call. Trimming shortened V by 3 bases and J by 4 bases, and 16 bases separated the two germline ends. Germline V CDR1 and CDR2: GTSNPN, SVGIG (reference sequence). The CDR3 consists of 15 residues. The CDR3 bases are TGTGCCTGGAGGCCAGGCCTATTCACGGGAAACACCATATATTTT. As protein: CAWRPGLFTGNTIYF.

V gene TRBV5-4 combines with J gene TRBJ2-3; D gene unclear. This CDR3 spans 15 amino acids. Deletions cut 5 bases from V and 6 bases from J, with 19 bases between. In germline, CDR1 is SGHNT, CDR2 YYREEE (reference sequence). CDR3 region: CASRYWARSPDTQYF. The CDR3 nucleotides read TGTGCCAGCAGATATTGGGCCCGGTCCCCGGATACGCAGTATTTT.

This clone was counted between two and nine times. The gene calls are TRBV7-2 and TRBJ2-5; the match to TRBD2 covers 9 bases. The CDR3 length is 14 residues. Trimming at V came to 3 bases and at J to 2 bases, leaving 1 base not matched to a gene. CDR1 SGHTA and CDR2 FQGNSA come from the germline V gene. For the CDR3, the DNA is TGTGCCAGCAGCTTCACTAGCGGGCAAGAGACCCAGTACTTC. It translates to CASSFTSGQETQYF.

The J gene is TRBJ2-3, the V gene TRBV7-2, with D possibly TRBD2 on 5 matching bases. The length of the CDR3 is 13 residues. The germline CDR1 and CDR2 sequences are SGHTA and FQGNSA. The ends were cut back, 8 bases at V and 4 bases at J, with 13 bases in the middle. The CDR3 loop is CASQFGGADTQYF. The CDR3 region has the DNA TGTGCCAGCCAATTTGGAGGAGCAGATACGCAGTATTTT.

In DNA, the CDR3 is TGTGCCAGCAGTCGTGCGGGAGAAGAAGAGCAGTACTTC. It codes for CASSRAGEEEQYF. This chain joins TRBV3-1 (or the pseudogene TRBV3-2) and TRBJ2-7; 7 bases are a match to TRBD2. With 6 bases clipped from V and 7 bases from J, the junction kept 9 bases outside the gene matches. The germline V gene has CDR1 LGHDT and CDR2 YNNKEL (reference sequence). The length of the CDR3 is 13 residues.

The chain has TRBV6-2 or TRBV6-3 and TRBJ2-7; D gene uncertain. CDR1 and CDR2 (germline): MNHEY, SVGEGT. The CDR3 contains 16 residues. The germline V and J ends were trimmed by 0 bases and 0 bases, with 12 bases remaining between them. CDR3 nucleotides: TGTGCCAGCAGTTACTCGCCCCTCCTAATCTCCTACGAGCAGTACTTC. It translates to CASSYSPLLISYEQYF.

The chain carries TRBV7-7 and TRBJ2-3; D is possibly TRBD1 (8 bases). The germline V gene encodes CDR1 SSHAT and CDR2 FNYEAQ (reference sequence). Trimming left V 5 bases short and J 0 bases short, with 18 bases between. The CDR3 sequence is 17 residues long. DNA for the CDR3: TGTGCCAGCAGCCCAACAGGGGGAGGGCCCAGCACAGATACGCAGTATTTT. Translation gives CASSPTGGGPSTDTQYF.

The chain uses TRBV5-1 and TRBJ2-2, with 11 bases matching TRBD1. The junction had 2 bases not matched to a gene; V was cut back by 3 bases and J by 4 bases. CDR1 and CDR2 from the germline V gene are SGHRS and YFSETQ. The CDR3 is made up of 15 amino acids. The CDR3 loop is CASSYGTGGTGELFF. In nucleotides, the CDR3 is TGCGCCAGCAGCTATGGGACAGGGGGCACCGGGGAGCTGTTTTTT.